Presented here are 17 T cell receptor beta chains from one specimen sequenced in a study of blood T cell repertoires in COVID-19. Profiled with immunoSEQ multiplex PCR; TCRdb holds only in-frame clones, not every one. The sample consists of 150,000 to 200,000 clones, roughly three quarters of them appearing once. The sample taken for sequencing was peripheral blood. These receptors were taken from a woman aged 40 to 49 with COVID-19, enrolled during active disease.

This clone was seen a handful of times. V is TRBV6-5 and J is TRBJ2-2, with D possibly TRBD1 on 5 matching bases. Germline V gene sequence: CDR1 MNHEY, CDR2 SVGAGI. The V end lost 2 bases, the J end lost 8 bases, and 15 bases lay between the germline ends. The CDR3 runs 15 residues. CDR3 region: CASSYVPGSNGELFF. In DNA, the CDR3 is TGTGCCAGCAGTTACGTTCCAGGGTCGAATGGGGAGCTGTTTTTT.

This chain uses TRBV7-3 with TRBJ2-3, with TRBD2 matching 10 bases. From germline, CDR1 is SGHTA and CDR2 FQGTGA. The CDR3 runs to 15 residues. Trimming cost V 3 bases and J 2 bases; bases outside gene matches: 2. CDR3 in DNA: TGTGCCAGCAGCTTCCTAGCGGGAGCCACAGATACGCAGTATTTT. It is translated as CASSFLAGATDTQYF.

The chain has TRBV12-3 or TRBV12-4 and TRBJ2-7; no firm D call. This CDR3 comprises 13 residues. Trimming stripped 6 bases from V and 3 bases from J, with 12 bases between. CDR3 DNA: TGTGCCAGCAGCCTGGCCCCCCTCTACGAGCAGTACTTC. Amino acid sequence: CASSLAPLYEQYF.

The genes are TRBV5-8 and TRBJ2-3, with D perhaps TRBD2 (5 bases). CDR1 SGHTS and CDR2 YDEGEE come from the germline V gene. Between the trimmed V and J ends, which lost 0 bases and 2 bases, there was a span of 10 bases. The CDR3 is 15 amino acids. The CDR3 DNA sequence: TGTGCCAGCAGCTTGGGAAGGACTCACACAGATACGCAGTATTTT. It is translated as CASSLGRTHTDTQYF.

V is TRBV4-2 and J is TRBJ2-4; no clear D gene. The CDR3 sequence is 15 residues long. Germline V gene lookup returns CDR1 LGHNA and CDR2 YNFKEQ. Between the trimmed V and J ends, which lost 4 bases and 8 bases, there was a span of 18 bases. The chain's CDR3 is CASSLSKGPEDIQYF. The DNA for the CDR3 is TGTGCCAGCAGCCTTAGTAAAGGCCCTGAGGACATTCAGTACTTC.

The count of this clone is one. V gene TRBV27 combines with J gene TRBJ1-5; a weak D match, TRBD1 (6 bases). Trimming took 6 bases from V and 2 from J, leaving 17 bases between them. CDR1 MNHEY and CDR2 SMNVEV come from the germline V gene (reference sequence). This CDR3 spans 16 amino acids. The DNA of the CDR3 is TGTGCCAGCAGCCCTAACAGGGTACGTCGCAATCAGCCCCAGCATTTT. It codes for CASSPNRVRRNQPQHF.

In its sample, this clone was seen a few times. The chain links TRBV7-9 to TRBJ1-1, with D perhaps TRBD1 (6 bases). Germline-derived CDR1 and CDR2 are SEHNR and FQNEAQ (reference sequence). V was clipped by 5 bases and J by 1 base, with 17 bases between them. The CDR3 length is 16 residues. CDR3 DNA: TGTGCCAGCAGCGGTACAGGGCTAAGGTCGAACACTGAAGCTTTCTTT. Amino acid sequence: CASSGTGLRSNTEAFF.

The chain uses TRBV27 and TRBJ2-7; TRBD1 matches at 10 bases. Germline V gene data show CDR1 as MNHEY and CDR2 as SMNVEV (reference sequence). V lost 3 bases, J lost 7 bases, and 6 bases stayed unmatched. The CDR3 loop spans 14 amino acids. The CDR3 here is CASSFGQGVYEQYF. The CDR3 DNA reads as TGTGCCAGCAGTTTTGGACAGGGGGTATATGAGCAGTACTTC.

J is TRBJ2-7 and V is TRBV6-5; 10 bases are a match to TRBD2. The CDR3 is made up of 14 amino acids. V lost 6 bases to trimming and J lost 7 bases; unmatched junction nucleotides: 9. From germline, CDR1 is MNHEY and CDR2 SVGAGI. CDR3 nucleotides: TGTGCCAGCAGCTTGACTAGCGGGCCGGGGGAGCAGTACTTC. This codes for CASSLTSGPGEQYF.

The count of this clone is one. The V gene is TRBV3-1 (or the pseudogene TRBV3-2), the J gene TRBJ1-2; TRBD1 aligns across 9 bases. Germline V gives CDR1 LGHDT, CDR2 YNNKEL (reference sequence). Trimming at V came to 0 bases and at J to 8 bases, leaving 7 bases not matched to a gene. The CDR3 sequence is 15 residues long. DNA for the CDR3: TGTGCCAGCAGCCAAGAGAGGACAGGGGCAGGCGGCTACACCTTC. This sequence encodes CASSQERTGAGGYTF.

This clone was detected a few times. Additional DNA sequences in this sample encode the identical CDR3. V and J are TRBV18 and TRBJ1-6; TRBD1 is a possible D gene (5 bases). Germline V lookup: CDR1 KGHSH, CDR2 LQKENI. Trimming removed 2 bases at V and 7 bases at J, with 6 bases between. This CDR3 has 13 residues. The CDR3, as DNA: TGTGCCAGCTCACCAGCAGGGAATTCACCCCTCCACTTT. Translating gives CASSPAGNSPLHF.

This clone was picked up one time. In nucleotides, the CDR3 is TGCGCCAGCAGTGAGGGGGGGATTACTGAAAAACTGTTTTTT. This codes for CASSEGGITEKLFF. The rearrangement joins TRBV10-1 to TRBJ1-4; D possibly corresponds to TRBD1 (5 bases). The CDR3 has 14 residues. Trimming left V 2 bases short and J 7 bases short, with 11 bases between. Germline V gives CDR1 WNHNN, CDR2 SYGVQD (reference sequence).

Here the CDR3 reads CASSLSGANGYTF. The CDR3 DNA sequence: TGTGCCAGCAGTTTATCAGGGGCAAATGGCTACACCTTC. The V gene is TRBV27, the J gene TRBJ1-2, with D perhaps TRBD1 (5 bases). Trimming took 0 bases from V and 6 from J, leaving 8 bases between them. The CDR3 extends over 13 amino acids. CDR1 MNHEY and CDR2 SMNVEV come from the germline V gene (reference sequence).

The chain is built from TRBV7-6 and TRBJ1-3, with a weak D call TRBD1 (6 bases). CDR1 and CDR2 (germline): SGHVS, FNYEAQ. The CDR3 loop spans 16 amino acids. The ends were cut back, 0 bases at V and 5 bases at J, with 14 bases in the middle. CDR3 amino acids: CASSLAAGDSRNTIYF. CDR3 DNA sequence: TGTGCCAGCAGCTTAGCAGCAGGGGATTCTCGAAACACCATATATTTT. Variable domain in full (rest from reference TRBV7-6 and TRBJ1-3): GAGVSQSPRYKVTKRGQDVALRCDPISGHVSLYWYRQALGQGPEFLTYFNYEAQQDKSGLPNDRFSAERPEGSISTLTIQRTEQRDSAMYRCASSLAAGDSRNTIYFGEGSWLTVV.

The CDR3 nucleotides read TGTGCCAGCAACGAAAGGGGGAGGGGTGGCTACACCTTC. Protein: CASNERGRGGYTF. This chain links TRBV6-5 with TRBJ1-2; TRBD1 might be the D (6 bases). Between the trimmed V and J ends, which lost 7 bases and 7 bases, there was a span of 16 bases. The V gene's germline CDR1 is MNHEY and CDR2 SVGAGI. The CDR3 covers 13 residues.

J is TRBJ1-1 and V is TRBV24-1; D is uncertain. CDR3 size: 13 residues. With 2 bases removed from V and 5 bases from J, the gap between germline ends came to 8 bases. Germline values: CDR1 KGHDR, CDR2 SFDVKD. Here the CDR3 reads CATSDSFGTEAFF. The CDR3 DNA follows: TGTGCCACCAGTGATTCTTTCGGGACTGAAGCTTTCTTT.

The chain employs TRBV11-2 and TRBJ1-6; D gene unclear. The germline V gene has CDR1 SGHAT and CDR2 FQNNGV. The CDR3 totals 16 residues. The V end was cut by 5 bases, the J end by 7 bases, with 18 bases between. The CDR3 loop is CASSQRGAGGNSPLHF. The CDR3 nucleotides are TGTGCCAGCAGCCAGCGGGGTGCTGGTGGCAATTCACCCCTCCACTTT.